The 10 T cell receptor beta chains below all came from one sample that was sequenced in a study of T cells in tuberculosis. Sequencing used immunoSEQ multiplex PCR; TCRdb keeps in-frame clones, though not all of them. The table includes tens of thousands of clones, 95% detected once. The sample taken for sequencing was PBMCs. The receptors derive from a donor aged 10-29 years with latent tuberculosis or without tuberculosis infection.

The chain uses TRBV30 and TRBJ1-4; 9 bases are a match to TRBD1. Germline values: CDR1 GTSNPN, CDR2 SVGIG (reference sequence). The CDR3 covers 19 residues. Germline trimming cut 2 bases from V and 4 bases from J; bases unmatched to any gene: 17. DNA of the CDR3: TGTGCCTGGAGTACCCCCCGGGACAGGGTACGGGAACTTAATGAAAAACTGTTTTTT. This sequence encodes CAWSTPRDRVRELNEKLFF.

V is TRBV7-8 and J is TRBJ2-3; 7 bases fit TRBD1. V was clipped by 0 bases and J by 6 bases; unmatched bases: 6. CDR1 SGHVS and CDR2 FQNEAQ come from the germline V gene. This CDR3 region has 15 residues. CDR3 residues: CASSLARDRLDTQYF. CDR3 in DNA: TGTGCCAGCAGCTTAGCCCGGGACAGACTGGATACGCAGTATTTT.

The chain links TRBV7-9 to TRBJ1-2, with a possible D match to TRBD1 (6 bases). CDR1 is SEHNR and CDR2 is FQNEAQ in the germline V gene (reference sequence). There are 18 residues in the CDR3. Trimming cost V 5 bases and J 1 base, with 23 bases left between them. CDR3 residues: CASSPTPLGQRFNYGYTF. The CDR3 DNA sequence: TGTGCCAGCAGCCCTACTCCCCTTGGACAGAGATTTAACTATGGCTACACCTTC. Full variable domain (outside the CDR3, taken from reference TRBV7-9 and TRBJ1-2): DTGVSQNPRHKITKRGQNVTFRCDPISEHNRLYWYRQTLGQGPEFLTYFQNEAQLEKSRLLSDRFSAERPKGSFSTLEIQRTEQGDSAMYLCASSPTPLGQRFNYGYTFGSGTRLTVV.

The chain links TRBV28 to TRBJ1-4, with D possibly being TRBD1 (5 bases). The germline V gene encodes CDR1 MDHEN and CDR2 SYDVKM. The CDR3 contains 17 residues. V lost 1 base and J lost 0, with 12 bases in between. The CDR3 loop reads CASSLSRGDATNEKLFF. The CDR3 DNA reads TGTGCCAGCAGTTTATCCCGGGGGGACGCAACTAATGAAAAACTGTTTTTT.

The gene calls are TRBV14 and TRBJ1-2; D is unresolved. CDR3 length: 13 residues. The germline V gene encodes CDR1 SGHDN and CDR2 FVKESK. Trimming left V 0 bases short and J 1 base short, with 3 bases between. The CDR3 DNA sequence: TGTGCCAGCAGCCAAGATATTAACTATGGCTACACCTTC. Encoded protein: CASSQDINYGYTF.

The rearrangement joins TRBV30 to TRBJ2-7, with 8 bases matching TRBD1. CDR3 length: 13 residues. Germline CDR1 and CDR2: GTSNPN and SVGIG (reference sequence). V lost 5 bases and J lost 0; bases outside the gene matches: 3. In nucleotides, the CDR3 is TGTGCCTGGGGACAGGGACTCTCCTACGAGCAGTACTTC. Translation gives CAWGQGLSYEQYF. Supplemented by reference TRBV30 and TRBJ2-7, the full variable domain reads SQTIHQWPATLVQPVGSPLSLECTVEGTSNPNLYWYRQAAGRGLQLLFYSVGIGQISSEVPQNLSASRPQDRQFILSSKKLLLSDSGFYLCAWGQGLSYEQYFGPGTRLTVT.

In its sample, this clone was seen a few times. Here the CDR3 DNA reads TGTGCCAGCAGCGTACGGCCCTCCGGGACTAGTCTCCCCCCCGGGTTTTTGGATACGCAGTATTTT. Encoded protein: CASSVRPSGTSLPPGFLDTQYF. The V and J genes are TRBV9 and TRBJ2-3, with 8 positions matching TRBD2. The germline V gene encodes CDR1 SGDLS and CDR2 YYNGEE. The trim removed 1 base at V and 6 bases at J, leaving 28 bases unmatched. The CDR3 loop spans 22 amino acids. The whole variable domain, filled in from reference TRBV9 and TRBJ2-3, reads DSGVTQTPKHLITATGQRVTLRCSPRSGDLSVYWYQQSLDQGLQFLIQYYNGEERAKGNILERFSAQQFPDLHSELNLSSLELGDSALYFCASSVRPSGTSLPPGFLDTQYFGPGTRLTVL.

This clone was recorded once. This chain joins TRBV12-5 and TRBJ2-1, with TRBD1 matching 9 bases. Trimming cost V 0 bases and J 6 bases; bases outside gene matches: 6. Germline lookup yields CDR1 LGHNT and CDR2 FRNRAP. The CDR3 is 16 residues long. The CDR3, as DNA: TGTGCTAGTGGTTTGGTAGTGGGACAGGGCTTCAATGAGCAGTTCTTC. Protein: CASGLVVGQGFNEQFF.

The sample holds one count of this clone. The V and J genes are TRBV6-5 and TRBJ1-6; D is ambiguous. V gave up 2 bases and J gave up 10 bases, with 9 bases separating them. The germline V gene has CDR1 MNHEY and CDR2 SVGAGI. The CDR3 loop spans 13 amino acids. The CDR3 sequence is CASSYRVESPLHF. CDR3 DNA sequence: TGTGCCAGCAGTTACCGCGTAGAGTCACCCCTCCACTTT.

Written as DNA, the CDR3 is TGCAGCGTTGAAGTATCTTCCTCCTACGAGCAGTACTTC. This translates into CSVEVSSSYEQYF. This chain connects TRBV29-1 to TRBJ2-7; D not resolved. Germline CDR1 is SQVTM and CDR2 is ANQGSEA. The CDR3 has 13 amino acids. The V end was cut by 1 base, the J end by 0 bases, with 7 bases between.